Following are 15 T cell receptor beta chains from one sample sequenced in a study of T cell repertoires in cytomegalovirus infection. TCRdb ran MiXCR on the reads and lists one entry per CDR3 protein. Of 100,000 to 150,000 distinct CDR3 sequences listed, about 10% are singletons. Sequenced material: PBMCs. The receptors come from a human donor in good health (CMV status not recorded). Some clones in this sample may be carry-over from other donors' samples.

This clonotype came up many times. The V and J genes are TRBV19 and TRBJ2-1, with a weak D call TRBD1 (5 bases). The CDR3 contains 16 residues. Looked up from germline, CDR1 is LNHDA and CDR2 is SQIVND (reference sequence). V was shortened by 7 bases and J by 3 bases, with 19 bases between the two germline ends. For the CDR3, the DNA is TGTGCCAGTAAGGTAGGGGAACAGAGGATCTACAATGAGCAGTTCTTC. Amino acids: CASKVGEQRIYNEQFF.

CDR3 coding DNA: TGTGCCAGCAGTATTGGGGGCTCTTCCTACAATGAGCAGTTCTTC. Translated, it gives CASSIGGSSYNEQFF. The chain employs TRBV2 and TRBJ2-1; perhaps TRBD1 as D (6 bases). This CDR3 comprises 15 residues. Germline CDR1 and CDR2: SNHLY and FYNNEI. V was pared by 5 bases and J by 1 base, with 12 bases between.

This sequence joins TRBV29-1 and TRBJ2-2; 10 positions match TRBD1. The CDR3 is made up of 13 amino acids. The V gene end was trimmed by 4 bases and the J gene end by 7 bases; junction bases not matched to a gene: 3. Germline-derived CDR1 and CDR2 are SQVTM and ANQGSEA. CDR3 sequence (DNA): TGCAGCGTTGGACAGGGGGCCATCGGGGAGCTGTTTTTT. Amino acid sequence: CSVGQGAIGELFF.

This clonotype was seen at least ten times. The chain's CDR3 is CASSMTDGIGPQHF. CDR3 in DNA: TGTGCCAGTAGTATGACAGACGGGATCGGGCCCCAGCATTTT. The rearrangement joins TRBV19 to TRBJ1-5, with a possible D match to TRBD1 (5 bases). Trimming pared 3 bases from V and 9 bases from J, leaving 15 bases between. Germline values: CDR1 LNHDA, CDR2 SQIVND (reference sequence). This CDR3 is built from 14 residues.

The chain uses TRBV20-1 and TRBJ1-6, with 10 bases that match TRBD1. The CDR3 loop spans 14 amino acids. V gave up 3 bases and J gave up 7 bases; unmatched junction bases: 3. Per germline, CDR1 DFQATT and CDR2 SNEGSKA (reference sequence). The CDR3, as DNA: TGCAGTGCTAGTCTGGGACAGGGGAATTCACCCCTCCACTTT. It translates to CSASLGQGNSPLHF.

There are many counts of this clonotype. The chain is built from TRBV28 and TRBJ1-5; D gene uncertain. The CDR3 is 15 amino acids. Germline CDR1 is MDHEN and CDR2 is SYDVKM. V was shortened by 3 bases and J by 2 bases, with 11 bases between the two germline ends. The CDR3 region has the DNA TGTGCCAGCAGTTTTGCCGACTCCGGCAATCAGCCCCAGCATTTT. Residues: CASSFADSGNQPQHF. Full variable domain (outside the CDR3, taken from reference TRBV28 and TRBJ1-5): DVKVTQSSRYLVKRTGEKVFLECVQDMDHENMFWYRQDPGLGLRLIYFSYDVKMKEKGDIPEGYSVSREKKERFSLILESASTNQTSMYLCASSFADSGNQPQHFGDGTRLSIL.

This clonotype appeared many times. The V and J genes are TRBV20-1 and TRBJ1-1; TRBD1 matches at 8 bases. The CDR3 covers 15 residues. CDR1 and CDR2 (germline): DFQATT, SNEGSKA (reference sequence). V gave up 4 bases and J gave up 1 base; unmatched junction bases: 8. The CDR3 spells CSATRGQAGNTEAFF. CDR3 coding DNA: TGCAGTGCTACCAGGGGGCAAGCCGGGAACACTGAAGCTTTCTTT.

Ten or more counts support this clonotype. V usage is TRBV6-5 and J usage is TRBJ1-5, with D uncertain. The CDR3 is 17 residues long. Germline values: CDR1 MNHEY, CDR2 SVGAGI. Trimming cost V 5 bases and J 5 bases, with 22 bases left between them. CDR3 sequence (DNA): TGTGCCAGCAGTCCATCAGTTACGTCAGGTTTCTATCAGCCCCAGCATTTT. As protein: CASSPSVTSGFYQPQHF.

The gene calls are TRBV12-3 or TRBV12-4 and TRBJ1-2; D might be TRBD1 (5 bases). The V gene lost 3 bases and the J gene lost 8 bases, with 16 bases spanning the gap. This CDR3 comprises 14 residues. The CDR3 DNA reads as TGTGCCAGCAGTTTGAGGGGACCCTTTGGAGGCTACACCTTC. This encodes CASSLRGPFGGYTF.

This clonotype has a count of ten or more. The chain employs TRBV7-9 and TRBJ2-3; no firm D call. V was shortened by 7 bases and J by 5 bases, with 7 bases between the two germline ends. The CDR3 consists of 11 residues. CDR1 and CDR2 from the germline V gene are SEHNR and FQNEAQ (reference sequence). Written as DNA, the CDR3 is TGTGCCAGCAATAGGGAAGATACGCAGTATTTT. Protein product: CASNREDTQYF.

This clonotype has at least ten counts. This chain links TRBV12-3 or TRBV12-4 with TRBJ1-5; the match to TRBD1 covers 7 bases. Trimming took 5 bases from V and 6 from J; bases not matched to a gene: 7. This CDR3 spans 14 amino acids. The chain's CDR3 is CASSRIDRVQPQHF. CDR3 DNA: TGTGCCAGCAGTCGAATCGACAGGGTTCAGCCCCAGCATTTT.

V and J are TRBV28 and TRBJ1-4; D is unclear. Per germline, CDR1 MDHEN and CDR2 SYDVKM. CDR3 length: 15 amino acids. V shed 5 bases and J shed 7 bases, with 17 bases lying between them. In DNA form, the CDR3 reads TGTGCCAGCAGTCTCCAGGACGGATGGGGTGAAAAACTGTTTTTT. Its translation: CASSLQDGWGEKLFF.

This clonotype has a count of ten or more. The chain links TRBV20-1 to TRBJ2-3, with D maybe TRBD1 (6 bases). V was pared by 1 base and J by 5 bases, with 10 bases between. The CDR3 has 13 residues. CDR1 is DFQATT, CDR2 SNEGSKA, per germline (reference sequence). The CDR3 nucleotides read TGCAGTGCTAGAGCCACAGGGAGAGATACGCAGTATTTT. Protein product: CSARATGRDTQYF.

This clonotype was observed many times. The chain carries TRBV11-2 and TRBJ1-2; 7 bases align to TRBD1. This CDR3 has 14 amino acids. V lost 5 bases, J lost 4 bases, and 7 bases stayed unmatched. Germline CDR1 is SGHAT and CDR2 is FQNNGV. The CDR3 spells CASSRWDRPYGYTF. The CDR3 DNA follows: TGTGCCAGCAGCCGATGGGACAGACCCTATGGCTACACCTTC. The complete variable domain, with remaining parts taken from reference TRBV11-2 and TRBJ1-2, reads EAGVAQSPRYKIIEKRQSVAFWCNPISGHATLYWYQQILGQGPKLLIQFQNNGVVDDSQLPKDRFSAERLKGVDSTLKIQPAKLEDSAVYLCASSRWDRPYGYTFGSGTRLTVV.

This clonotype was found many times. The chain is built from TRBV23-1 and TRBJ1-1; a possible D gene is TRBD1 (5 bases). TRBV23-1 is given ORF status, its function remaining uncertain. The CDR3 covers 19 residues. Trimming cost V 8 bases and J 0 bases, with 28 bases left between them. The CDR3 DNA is TGCGCCAGCCGACGTCCTGCGGACAACGGATCGGGGATGAACACTGAAGCTTTCTTT. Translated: CASRRPADNGSGMNTEAFF.